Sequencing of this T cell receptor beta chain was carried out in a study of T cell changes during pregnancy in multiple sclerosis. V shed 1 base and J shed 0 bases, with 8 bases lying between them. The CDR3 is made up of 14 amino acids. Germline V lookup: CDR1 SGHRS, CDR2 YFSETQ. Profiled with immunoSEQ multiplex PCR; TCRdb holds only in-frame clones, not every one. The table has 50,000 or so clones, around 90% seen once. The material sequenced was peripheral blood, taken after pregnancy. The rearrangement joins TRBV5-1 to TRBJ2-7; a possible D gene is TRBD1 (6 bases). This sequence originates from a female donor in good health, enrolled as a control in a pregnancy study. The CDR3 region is CASSLRQASYEQYF. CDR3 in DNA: TGCGCCAGCAGCTTGAGACAGGCCTCCTACGAGCAGTACTTC.